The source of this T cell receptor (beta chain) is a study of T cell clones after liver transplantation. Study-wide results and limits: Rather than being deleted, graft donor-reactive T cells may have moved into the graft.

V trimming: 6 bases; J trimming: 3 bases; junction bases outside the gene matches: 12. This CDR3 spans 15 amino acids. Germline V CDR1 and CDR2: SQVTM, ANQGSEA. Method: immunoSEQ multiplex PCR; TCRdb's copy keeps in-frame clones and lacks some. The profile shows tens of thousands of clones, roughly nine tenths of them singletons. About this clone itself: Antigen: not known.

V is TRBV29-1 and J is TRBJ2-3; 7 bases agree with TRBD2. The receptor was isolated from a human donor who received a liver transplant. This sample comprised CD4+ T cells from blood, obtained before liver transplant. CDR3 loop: CSVVSGGRRTDTQYF. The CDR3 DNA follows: TGCAGCGTGGTTTCGGGCGGGAGAAGAACAGATACGCAGTATTTT.